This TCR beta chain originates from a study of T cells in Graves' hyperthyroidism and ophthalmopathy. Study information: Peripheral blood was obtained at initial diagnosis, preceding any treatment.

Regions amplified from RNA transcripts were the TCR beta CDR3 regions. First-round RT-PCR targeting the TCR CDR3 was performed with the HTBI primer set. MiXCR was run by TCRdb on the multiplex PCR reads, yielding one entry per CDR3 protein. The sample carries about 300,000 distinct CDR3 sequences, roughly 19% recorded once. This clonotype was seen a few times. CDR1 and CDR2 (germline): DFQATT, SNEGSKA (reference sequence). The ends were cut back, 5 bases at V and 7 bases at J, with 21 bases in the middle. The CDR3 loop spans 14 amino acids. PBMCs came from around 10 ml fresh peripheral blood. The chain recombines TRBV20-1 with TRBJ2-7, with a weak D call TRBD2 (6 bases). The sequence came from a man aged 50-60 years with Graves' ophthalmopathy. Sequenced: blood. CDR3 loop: CSAERTTESVEQYF. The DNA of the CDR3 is TGCAGTGCTGAGAGGACTACGGAAAGTGTGGAGCAGTACTTC.